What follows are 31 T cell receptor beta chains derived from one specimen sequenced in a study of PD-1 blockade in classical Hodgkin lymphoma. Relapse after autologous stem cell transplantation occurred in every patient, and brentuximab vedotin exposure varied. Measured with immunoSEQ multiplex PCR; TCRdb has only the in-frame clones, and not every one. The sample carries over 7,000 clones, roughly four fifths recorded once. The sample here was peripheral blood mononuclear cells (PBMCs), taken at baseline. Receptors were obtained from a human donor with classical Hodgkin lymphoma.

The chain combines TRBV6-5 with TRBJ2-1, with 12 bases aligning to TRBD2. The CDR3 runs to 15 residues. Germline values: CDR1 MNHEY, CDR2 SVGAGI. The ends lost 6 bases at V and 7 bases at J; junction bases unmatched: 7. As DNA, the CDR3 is TGTGCCAGCAGACTGCTAGCGGGAGGGCCGAATGAGCAGTTCTTC. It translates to CASRLLAGGPNEQFF.

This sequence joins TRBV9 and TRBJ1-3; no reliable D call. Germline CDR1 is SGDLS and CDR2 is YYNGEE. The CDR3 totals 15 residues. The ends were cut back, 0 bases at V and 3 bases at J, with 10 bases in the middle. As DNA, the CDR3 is TGTGCCAGCAGCGTAGCTCAGACGGGTGGAAACACCATATATTTT. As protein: CASSVAQTGGNTIYF.

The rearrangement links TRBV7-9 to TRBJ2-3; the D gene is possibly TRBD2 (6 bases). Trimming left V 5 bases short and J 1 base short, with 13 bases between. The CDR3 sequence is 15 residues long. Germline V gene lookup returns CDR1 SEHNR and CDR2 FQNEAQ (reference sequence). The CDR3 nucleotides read TGTGCCAGCAGCCCCGAGTCGGGAGGCACAGATACGCAGTATTTT. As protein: CASSPESGGTDTQYF.

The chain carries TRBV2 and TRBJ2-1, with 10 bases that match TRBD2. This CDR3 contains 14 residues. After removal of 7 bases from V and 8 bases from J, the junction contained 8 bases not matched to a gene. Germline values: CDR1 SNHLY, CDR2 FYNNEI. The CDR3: CASKQREGLDEQFF. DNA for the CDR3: TGTGCCAGCAAACAGCGGGAGGGCCTGGATGAGCAGTTCTTC.

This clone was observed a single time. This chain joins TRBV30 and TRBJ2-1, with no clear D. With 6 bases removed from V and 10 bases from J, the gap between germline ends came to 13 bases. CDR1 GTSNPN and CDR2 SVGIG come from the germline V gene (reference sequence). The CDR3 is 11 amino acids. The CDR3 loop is CACTELKEQFF. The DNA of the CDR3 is TGTGCCTGTACAGAACTCAAGGAGCAGTTCTTC.

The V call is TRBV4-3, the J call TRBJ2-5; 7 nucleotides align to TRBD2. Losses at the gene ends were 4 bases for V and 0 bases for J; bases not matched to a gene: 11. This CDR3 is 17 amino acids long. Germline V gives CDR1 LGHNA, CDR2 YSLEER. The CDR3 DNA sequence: TGCGCCAGCAGCCGATCACTAGCGACGGGGTACCAAGAGACCCAGTACTTC. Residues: CASSRSLATGYQETQYF.

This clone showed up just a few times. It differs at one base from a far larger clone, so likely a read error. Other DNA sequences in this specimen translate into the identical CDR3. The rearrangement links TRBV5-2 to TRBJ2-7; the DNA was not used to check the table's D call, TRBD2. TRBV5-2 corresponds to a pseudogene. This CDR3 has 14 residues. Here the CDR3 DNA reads TGTGCCAGCAGCCAAGCGGGAAGCTCCTACGAGCAGTACTTC. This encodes CASSQAGSSYEQYF.

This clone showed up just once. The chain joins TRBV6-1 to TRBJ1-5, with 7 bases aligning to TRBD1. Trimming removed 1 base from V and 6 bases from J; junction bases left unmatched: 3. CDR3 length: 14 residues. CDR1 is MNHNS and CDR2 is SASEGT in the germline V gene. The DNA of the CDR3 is TGTGCCAGCAGTGAAGGCAGGGGGAGTCAGCCCCAGCATTTT. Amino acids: CASSEGRGSQPQHF.

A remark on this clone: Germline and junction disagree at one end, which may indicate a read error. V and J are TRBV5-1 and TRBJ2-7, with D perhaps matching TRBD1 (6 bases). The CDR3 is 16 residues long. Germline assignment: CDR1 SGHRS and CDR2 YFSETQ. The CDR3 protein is CTSSLARPGHRYEQYF. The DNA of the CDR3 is TGCACCAGCAGCTTGGCCCGACCGGGACATCGCTACGAGCAGTACTTC.

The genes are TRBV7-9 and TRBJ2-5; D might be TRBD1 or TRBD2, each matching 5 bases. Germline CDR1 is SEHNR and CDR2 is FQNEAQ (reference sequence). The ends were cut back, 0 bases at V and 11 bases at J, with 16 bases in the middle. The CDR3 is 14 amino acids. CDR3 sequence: CASSLASGLWEQYF. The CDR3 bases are TGTGCCAGCAGCTTAGCGTCGGGGCTCTGGGAGCAGTACTTC.

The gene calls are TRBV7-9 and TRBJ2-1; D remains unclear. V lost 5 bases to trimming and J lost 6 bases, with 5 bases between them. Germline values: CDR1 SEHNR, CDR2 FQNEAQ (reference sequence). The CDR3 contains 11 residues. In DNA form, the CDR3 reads TGTGCCAGCAGCCAGTCCAATGAGCAGTTCTTC. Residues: CASSQSNEQFF.

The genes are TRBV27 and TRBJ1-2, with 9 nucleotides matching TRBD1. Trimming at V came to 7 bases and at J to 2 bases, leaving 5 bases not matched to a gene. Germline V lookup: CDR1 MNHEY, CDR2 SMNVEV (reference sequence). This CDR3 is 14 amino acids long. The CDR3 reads CASTLDRGNYGYTF. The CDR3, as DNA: TGTGCCAGCACTTTGGACAGGGGCAACTATGGCTACACCTTC.

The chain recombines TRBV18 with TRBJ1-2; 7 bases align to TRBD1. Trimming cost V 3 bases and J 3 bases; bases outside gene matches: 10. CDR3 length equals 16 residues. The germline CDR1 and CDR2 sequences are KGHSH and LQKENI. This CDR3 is CASSPLIEGAYYGYTF. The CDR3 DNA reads TGTGCCAGCTCACCCCTCATTGAGGGGGCCTACTATGGCTACACCTTC.

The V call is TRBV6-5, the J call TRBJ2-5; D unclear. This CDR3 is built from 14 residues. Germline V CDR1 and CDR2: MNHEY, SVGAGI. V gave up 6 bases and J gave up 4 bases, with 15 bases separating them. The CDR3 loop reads CASSLRQSAETQYF. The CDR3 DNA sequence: TGTGCCAGCAGCTTACGGCAGTCAGCAGAGACCCAGTACTTC.

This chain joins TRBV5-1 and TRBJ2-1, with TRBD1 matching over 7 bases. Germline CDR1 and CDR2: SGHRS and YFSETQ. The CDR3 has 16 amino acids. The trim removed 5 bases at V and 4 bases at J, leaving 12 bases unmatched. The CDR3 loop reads CASSFQPGQRYNEQFF. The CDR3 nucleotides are TGCGCCAGCAGTTTCCAGCCGGGACAGAGATACAATGAGCAGTTCTTC.

The CDR3 DNA sequence: TGTGCCAGTAGTCCCGCTAAAGACATCCGGACAGGGAACTATGGCTACACCTTC. This codes for CASSPAKDIRTGNYGYTF. This chain joins TRBV19 and TRBJ1-2, with 8 bases lining up with TRBD1. Germline-derived CDR1 and CDR2 are LNHDA and SQIVND (reference sequence). The CDR3 sequence is 18 residues long. Trimming removed 5 bases from V and 2 bases from J; junction bases left unmatched: 16.

CDR3 in DNA: TGTGCCAGCAGCTTCCTAGCGGGAGCCTACGAGCAGTACTTC. Amino acid sequence: CASSFLAGAYEQYF. This rearrangement joins TRBV11-3 to TRBJ2-7; 10 bases fit TRBD2. This CDR3 has 14 residues. Germline V gene data show CDR1 as SGHNT and CDR2 as YENEEA. Losses at the gene ends were 3 bases for V and 2 bases for J; bases not matched to a gene: 1.

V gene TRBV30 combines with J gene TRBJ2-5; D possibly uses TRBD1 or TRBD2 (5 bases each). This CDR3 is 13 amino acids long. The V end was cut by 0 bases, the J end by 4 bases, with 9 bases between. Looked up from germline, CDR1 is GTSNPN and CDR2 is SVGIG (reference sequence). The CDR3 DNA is TGTGCCTGGAGTGTTCAGAGGGGAGAGACCCAGTACTTC. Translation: CAWSVQRGETQYF.

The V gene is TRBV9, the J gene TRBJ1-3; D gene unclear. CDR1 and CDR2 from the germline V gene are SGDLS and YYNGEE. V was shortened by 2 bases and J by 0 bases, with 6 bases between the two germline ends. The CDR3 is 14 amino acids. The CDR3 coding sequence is TGTGCCAGCAGCGTTCGAAACTCTGGAAACACCATATATTTT. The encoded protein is CASSVRNSGNTIYF.

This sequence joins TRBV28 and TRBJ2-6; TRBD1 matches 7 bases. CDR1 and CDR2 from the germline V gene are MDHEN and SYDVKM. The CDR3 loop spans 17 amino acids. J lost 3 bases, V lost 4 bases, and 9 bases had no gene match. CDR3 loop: CASSSQGTSFGANVLTF. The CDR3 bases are TGTGCCAGCAGTTCACAGGGGACCTCTTTTGGGGCCAACGTCCTGACTTTC.

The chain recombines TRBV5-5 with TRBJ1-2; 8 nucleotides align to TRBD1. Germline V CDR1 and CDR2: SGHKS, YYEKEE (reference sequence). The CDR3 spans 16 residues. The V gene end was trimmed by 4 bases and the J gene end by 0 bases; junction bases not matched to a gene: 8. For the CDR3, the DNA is TGTGCCAGCAGCCTGACAGGGGCCAACACTAACTATGGCTACACCTTC. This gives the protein CASSLTGANTNYGYTF. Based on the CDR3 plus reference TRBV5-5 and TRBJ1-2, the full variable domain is DAGVTQSPTHLIKTRGQQVTLRCSPISGHKSVSWYQQVLGQGPQFIFQYYEKEERGRGNFPDRFSARQFPNYSSELNVNALLLGDSALYLCASSLTGANTNYGYTFGSGTRLTVV.

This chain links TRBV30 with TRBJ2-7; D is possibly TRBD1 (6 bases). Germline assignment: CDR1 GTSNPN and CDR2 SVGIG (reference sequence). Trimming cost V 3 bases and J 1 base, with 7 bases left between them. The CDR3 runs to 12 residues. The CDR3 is CAWRRGSYEQYF. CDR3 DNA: TGTGCCTGGAGGAGGGGGTCCTACGAGCAGTACTTC. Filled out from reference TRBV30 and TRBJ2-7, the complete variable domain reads SQTIHQWPATLVQPVGSPLSLECTVEGTSNPNLYWYRQAAGRGLQLLFYSVGIGQISSEVPQNLSASRPQDRQFILSSKKLLLSDSGFYLCAWRRGSYEQYFGPGTRLTVT.

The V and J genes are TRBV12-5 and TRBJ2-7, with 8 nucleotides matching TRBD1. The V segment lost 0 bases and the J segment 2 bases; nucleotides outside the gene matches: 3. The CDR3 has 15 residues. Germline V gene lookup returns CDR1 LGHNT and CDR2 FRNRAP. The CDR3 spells CASGLVLDRAYEQYF. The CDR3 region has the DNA TGTGCTAGTGGTTTGGTACTGGACAGGGCCTACGAGCAGTACTTC.

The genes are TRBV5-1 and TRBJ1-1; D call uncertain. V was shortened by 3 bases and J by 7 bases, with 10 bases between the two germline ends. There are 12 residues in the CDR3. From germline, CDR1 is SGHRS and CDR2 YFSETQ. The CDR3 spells CASSSHRGEAFF. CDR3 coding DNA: TGCGCCAGCAGCTCCCACCGGGGTGAAGCTTTCTTT.

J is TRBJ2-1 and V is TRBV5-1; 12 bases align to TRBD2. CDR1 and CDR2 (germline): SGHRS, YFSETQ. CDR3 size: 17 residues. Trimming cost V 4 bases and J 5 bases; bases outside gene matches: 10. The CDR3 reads CASSPRTSGKSHNEQFF. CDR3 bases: TGCGCCAGCAGCCCCCGGACTAGCGGGAAGTCCCACAATGAGCAGTTCTTC.

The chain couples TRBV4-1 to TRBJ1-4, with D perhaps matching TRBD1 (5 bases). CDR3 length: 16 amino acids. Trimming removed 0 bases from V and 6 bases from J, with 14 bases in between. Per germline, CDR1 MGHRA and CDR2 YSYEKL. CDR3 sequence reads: CASSQDNGTPHEKLFF. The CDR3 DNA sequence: TGCGCCAGCAGCCAAGATAATGGGACGCCCCATGAAAAACTGTTTTTT.

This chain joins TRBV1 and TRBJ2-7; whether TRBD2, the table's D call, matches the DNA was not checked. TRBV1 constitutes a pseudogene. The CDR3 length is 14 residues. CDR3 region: CASSQAGSSYEQYF. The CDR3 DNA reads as TGCGCCAGCAGCCAAGCGGGAAGCTCCTACGAGCAGTACTTC.

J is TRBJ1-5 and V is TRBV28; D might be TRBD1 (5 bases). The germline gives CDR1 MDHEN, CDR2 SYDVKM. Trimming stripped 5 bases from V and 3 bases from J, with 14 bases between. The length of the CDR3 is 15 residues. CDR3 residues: CASSLSGGPNQPQHF. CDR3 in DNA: TGTGCCAGCAGTCTCTCGGGGGGTCCCAATCAGCCCCAGCATTTT.

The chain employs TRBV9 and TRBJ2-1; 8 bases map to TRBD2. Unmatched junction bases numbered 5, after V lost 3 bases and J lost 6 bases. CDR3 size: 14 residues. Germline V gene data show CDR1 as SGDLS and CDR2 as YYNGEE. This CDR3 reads CASSAGGTSNEQFF. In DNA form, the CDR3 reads TGTGCCAGCAGCGCCGGAGGGACTAGCAATGAGCAGTTCTTC.

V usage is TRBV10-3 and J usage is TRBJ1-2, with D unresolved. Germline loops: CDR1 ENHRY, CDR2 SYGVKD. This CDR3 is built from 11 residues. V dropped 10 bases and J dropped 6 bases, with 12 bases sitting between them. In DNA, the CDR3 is TGTGCCACTTCCACTCCCAATGGCTACACCTTC. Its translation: CATSTPNGYTF.

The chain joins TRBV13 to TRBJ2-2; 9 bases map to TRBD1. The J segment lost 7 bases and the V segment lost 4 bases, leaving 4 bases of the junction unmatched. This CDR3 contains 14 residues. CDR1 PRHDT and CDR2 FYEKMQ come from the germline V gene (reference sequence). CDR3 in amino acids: CASSSGQGNGELFF. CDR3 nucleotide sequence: TGTGCCAGCAGCTCGGGACAGGGAAACGGGGAGCTGTTTTTT.